This TCR beta chain was observed in a study of glioma-infiltrating T cells. Ten or more counts support this clonotype. Its target is unknown. V was trimmed by 3 bases and J by 5 bases, leaving 2 bases between them. This CDR3 spans 10 amino acids. Germline lookup yields CDR1 DFQATT and CDR2 SNEGSKA (reference sequence). Using RNA template, CDR3s of TCR alpha and beta were amplified with iRepertoire arm-PCR. TCRdb called the multiplex PCR reads again in MiXCR, with one record for every CDR3 protein. The sample has around 170,000 distinct CDR3 sequences, around 40% seen once. The study's findings and limits: Tissue-blood divergence was below expectation in non-neoplastic patients, above in gliomas.

The TCR was taken from a human donor with low-grade glioma or glioblastoma, undergoing nonglioma brain surgery, or in good health (not recorded which). The sample taken for sequencing was glioma tissue, nonneoplastic brain tissue, or PBMCs (not recorded which). The rearrangement uses TRBV20-1 and TRBJ2-1, with D unclear. The CDR3 DNA is TGCAGTGCTAGCAACAATGAGCAGTTCTTC. Its translation: CSASNNEQFF.